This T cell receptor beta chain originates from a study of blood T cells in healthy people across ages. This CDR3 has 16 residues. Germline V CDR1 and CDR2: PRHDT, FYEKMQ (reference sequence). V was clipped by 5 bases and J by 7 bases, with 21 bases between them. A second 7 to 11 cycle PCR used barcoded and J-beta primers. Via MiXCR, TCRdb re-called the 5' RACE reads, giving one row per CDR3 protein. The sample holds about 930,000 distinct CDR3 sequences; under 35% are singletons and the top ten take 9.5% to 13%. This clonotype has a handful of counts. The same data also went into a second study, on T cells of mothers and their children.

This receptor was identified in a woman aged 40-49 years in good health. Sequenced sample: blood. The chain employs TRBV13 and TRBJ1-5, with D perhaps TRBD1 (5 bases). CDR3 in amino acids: CASSLGTPGVGQPQHF. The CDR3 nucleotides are TGTGCCAGCAGCCTCGGAACGCCGGGGGTCGGGCAGCCCCAGCATTTT.